What follows are 19 T cell receptor beta chains derived from one specimen sequenced in a study of cytomegalovirus exposure and HLA in healthy donors. The PCR made use of 60 Vbeta and 13 Jbeta primers. The protocol was immunoSEQ multiplex PCR, while the TCRdb copy is restricted to in-frame clones and leaves out a portion. The table has fewer than 100,000 clones, about three quarters seen once. Sequences were obtained from PBMCs. The receptors derive from a man between 60 and 75 years old in good health and CMV-seropositive.

The chain couples TRBV7-9 to TRBJ1-2; TRBD1 aligns across 7 bases. Unmatched junction bases numbered 4, after V lost 7 bases and J lost 8 bases. Per germline, CDR1 SEHNR and CDR2 FQNEAQ (reference sequence). The CDR3 length is 11 residues. CDR3: CASTRGIGYTF. CDR3 nucleotides: TGTGCCAGCACCAGGGGGATAGGCTACACCTTC.

For this clone: Germline is not matched at one junction end, which may reflect a read error. V gene TRBV5-1 combines with J gene TRBJ1-2; unclear D gene. Germline loops: CDR1 SGHRS, CDR2 YFSETQ. The CDR3 has 14 amino acids. As DNA, the CDR3 is TGCGCCAGCAACTTGGAGCAGGTGCGCTATGGCTACACCTTC. It codes for CASNLEQVRYGYTF.

The chain couples TRBV12-5 to TRBJ2-3; D gene unclear. V was trimmed by 0 bases and J by 4 bases, leaving 8 bases between them. The CDR3 consists of 14 residues. The germline V gene has CDR1 LGHNT and CDR2 FRNRAP. The CDR3 is CASGLVTVADTQYF. The CDR3 nucleotides read TGTGCTAGTGGTTTGGTCACAGTGGCAGATACGCAGTATTTT.

The CDR3 DNA reads TGTGCCAGCTTGCCCGGGACAGAGATCACCGGGGAGCTGTTTTTT. The encoded protein is CASLPGTEITGELFF. This chain uses TRBV7-6 with TRBJ2-2; 7 bases are shared with TRBD1. J lost 4 bases, V lost 8 bases, and 10 bases had no gene match. The CDR3 has 15 amino acids. The V gene's germline CDR1 is SGHVS and CDR2 FNYEAQ.

The chain carries TRBV30 and TRBJ2-5; TRBD1 agrees at 8 bases. V dropped 4 bases and J dropped 3; count of bases not matched to a gene: 4. This CDR3 spans 13 amino acids. CDR1 and CDR2 from the germline V gene are GTSNPN and SVGIG (reference sequence). Here the CDR3 reads CAWTGGVEETQYF. In DNA form, the CDR3 reads TGTGCCTGGACAGGGGGCGTCGAAGAGACCCAGTACTTC.

This clone was seen only once. The rearrangement links TRBV9 to TRBJ2-3; 10 positions match TRBD1. The germline V gene encodes CDR1 SGDLS and CDR2 YYNGEE. V shed 4 bases and J 1 base; nucleotides not matched to a gene: 6. The CDR3 has 16 residues. CDR3 DNA sequence: TGTGCCAGCAGCCCCCGGGACAGGGGCCGCACAGATACGCAGTATTTT. This codes for CASSPRDRGRTDTQYF.

This sequence joins TRBV6-1 and TRBJ2-5; D gene unclear. The CDR3 loop spans 12 amino acids. V was cut by 6 bases and J by 5 bases, with 10 bases left in between. Germline lookup yields CDR1 MNHNS and CDR2 SASEGT. CDR3: CASSTTRETQYF. The CDR3 coding sequence is TGTGCCAGCAGCACCACTCGGGAGACCCAGTACTTC.

This clone was detected a few times. This chain connects TRBV6-6 to TRBJ2-5, with D perhaps matching TRBD2 (5 bases). V lost 6 bases and J lost 4, with 12 bases in between. Germline CDR1 and CDR2: MNHNY and SVGAGI (reference sequence). The CDR3 is 13 amino acids. In DNA form, the CDR3 reads TGTGCCAGCAGCGCCTCGGGAAGAGAGACCCAGTACTTC. It is translated as CASSASGRETQYF.

The chain uses TRBV29-1 and TRBJ1-2; 8 bases line up with TRBD1. Per germline, CDR1 SQVTM and CDR2 ANQGSEA. The CDR3 runs 13 residues. The J segment lost 5 bases and the V segment lost 4 bases, leaving 6 bases of the junction unmatched. The CDR3 sequence: CSVVWTGNYGYTF. In DNA form, the CDR3 reads TGCAGCGTTGTCTGGACAGGGAATTATGGCTACACCTTC.

The chain recombines TRBV18 with TRBJ2-1, with D unresolved. The ends were cut back, 0 bases at V and 5 bases at J, with 5 bases in the middle. Germline CDR1 and CDR2: KGHSH and LQKENI. This CDR3 spans 13 amino acids. As DNA, the CDR3 is TGTGCCAGCTCACCACCGCGGAACAATGAGCAGTTCTTC. Protein: CASSPPRNNEQFF. The full variable domain, rest sourced from reference TRBV18 and TRBJ2-1, is NAGVMQNPRHLVRRRGQEARLRCSPMKGHSHVYWYRQLPEEGLKFMVYLQKENIIDESGMPKERFSAEFPKEGPSILRIQQVVRGDSAAYFCASSPPRNNEQFFGPGTRLTVL.

The chain combines TRBV9 with TRBJ2-7; D may be TRBD1 (5 bases). The CDR3 spans 15 residues. Trimming cost V 4 bases and J 4 bases, with 18 bases left between them. Germline V gene data show CDR1 as SGDLS and CDR2 as YYNGEE. CDR3 in DNA: TGTGCCAGCAGCCCCCGTGGGGCCAACCTGTACGAGCAGTACTTC. Residues: CASSPRGANLYEQYF. The variable domain in full, with the rest retrieved from reference TRBV9 and TRBJ2-7, is DSGVTQTPKHLITATGQRVTLRCSPRSGDLSVYWYQQSLDQGLQFLIQYYNGEERAKGNILERFSAQQFPDLHSELNLSSLELGDSALYFCASSPRGANLYEQYFGPGTRLTVT.

This chain uses TRBV18 with TRBJ2-5; the match to TRBD1 covers 8 bases. Germline V lookup: CDR1 KGHSH, CDR2 LQKENI. V lost 2 bases to trimming and J lost 4 bases; unmatched junction nucleotides: 3. The CDR3 length is 14 residues. The CDR3 coding sequence is TGTGCCAGCTCACCAAAGACAGGGGTAGAGACCCAGTACTTC. This encodes CASSPKTGVETQYF.

V and J are TRBV25-1 and TRBJ2-5; TRBD1 aligns across 10 bases. With 1 base clipped from V and 2 bases from J, the junction kept 7 bases outside the gene matches. Germline loops: CDR1 MGHDK, CDR2 SYGVNS. The CDR3 sequence is 17 residues long. CDR3 amino acids: CASSESRQGAWQETQYF. As DNA, the CDR3 is TGTGCCAGCAGTGAATCCAGACAGGGGGCGTGGCAAGAGACCCAGTACTTC. Looking up the rest from reference TRBV25-1 and TRBJ2-5 gives the full variable domain: EADIYQTPRYLVIGTGKKITLECSQTMGHDKMYWYQQDPGMELHLIHYSYGVNSTEKGDLSSESTVSRIRTEHFPLTLESARPSHTSQYLCASSESRQGAWQETQYFGPGTRLLVL.

This chain joins TRBV7-9 and TRBJ1-6; D remains unclear. The CDR3 has 16 residues. Germline V gives CDR1 SEHNR, CDR2 FQNEAQ (reference sequence). Trimming took 6 bases from V and 0 from J, leaving 12 bases between them. The CDR3 sequence is CASRPSGSSYNSPLHF. The CDR3 DNA sequence: TGTGCCAGCAGACCAAGCGGCAGCTCCTATAATTCACCCCTCCACTTT.

J is TRBJ1-2 and V is TRBV7-9, with D tentatively TRBD1 (6 bases). The CDR3 is 13 amino acids. The V end lost 0 bases, the J end lost 8 bases, and 10 bases lay between the germline ends. The germline V gene has CDR1 SEHNR and CDR2 FQNEAQ (reference sequence). CDR3 residues: CASSLAPGVGYTF. For the CDR3, the DNA is TGTGCCAGCAGCTTAGCCCCAGGGGTGGGCTACACCTTC.

V usage is TRBV5-6 and J usage is TRBJ2-3; 13 bases fit TRBD2. Trimming cost V 6 bases and J 6 bases; bases outside gene matches: 7. This CDR3 region has 15 residues. Germline lookup yields CDR1 SGHDT and CDR2 YYEEEE. CDR3 loop: CASTFGTSGADTQYF. The CDR3 nucleotides are TGTGCCAGCACTTTTGGGACTAGCGGGGCGGATACGCAGTATTTT.

This clone turned up a few times. The chain uses TRBV4-2 and TRBJ2-3, with TRBD2 matching 9 bases. V trimming: 5 bases; J trimming: 6 bases; junction bases outside the gene matches: 9. This CDR3 spans 15 amino acids. Germline loops: CDR1 LGHNA, CDR2 YNFKEQ. CDR3 protein: CASSWRGGGADTQYF. The CDR3 DNA is TGTGCCAGCAGCTGGCGGGGCGGGGGGGCTGATACGCAGTATTTT.

The gene calls are TRBV18 and TRBJ1-1, with a possible D match to TRBD1 (6 bases). The CDR3 sequence is 19 residues long. Germline V CDR1 and CDR2: KGHSH, LQKENI. V was clipped by 6 bases and J by 0 bases, with 26 bases between them. The chain's CDR3 is CASSYHEQGVGGLNTEAFF. CDR3 nucleotides: TGTGCCAGCTCGTACCATGAACAGGGAGTAGGGGGATTGAACACTGAAGCTTTCTTT.

The chain couples TRBV19 to TRBJ2-1; 7 bases are a match to TRBD1. This CDR3 contains 12 residues. Trimming at V came to 7 bases and at J to 6 bases, leaving 3 bases not matched to a gene. CDR1 LNHDA and CDR2 SQIVND come from the germline V gene (reference sequence). CDR3 in DNA: TGTGCCAGTAAGACAGGGCGCAATGAGCAGTTCTTC. Its protein product is CASKTGRNEQFF. The variable domain in full, with the rest retrieved from reference TRBV19 and TRBJ2-1, is DGGITQSPKYLFRKEGQNVTLSCEQNLNHDAMYWYRQDPGQGLRLIYYSQIVNDFQKGDIAEGYSVSREKKESFPLTVTSAQKNPTAFYLCASKTGRNEQFFGPGTRLTVL.